The rows below give T cell receptor beta chains drawn from one sample of a study of T cell changes during pregnancy in multiple sclerosis. Sequencing used immunoSEQ multiplex PCR; TCRdb keeps in-frame clones, though not all of them. The sample comprises approximately 45,000 clones, roughly 92% of which are singletons, and approximately 0.67% rests with the top ten. The sequenced sample was CD4+ T cells from peripheral blood mononuclear cells, obtained in the first trimester of pregnancy. The receptors here all came from a female donor with multiple sclerosis, enrolled in a pregnancy study. CDR3s include the opening cysteine and the closing phenylalanine or tryptophan. A D gene is named only where the DNA matches it firmly. Expanded clones are given a class, and other clones once, few, many or no size at all.

clone size: .
J gene: TRBJ1-3
V gene: TRBV6-1
D gene: .
CDR3 DNA: TGTGCCAGCAGTGAAGCGTGGACACCAGACTCTGGAAACACCATATATTTT
CDR3 protein: CASSEAWTPDSGNTIYF

clone size: .
J gene: TRBJ2-3
V gene: TRBV28
D gene: TRBD1
CDR3 DNA: TGTGCCAGCAGTACAAGGACAGGGGGCAGTCCAGATACGCAGTATTTT
CDR3 protein: CASSTRTGGSPDTQYF

clone size: .
J gene: TRBJ1-2
V gene: TRBV4-1
D gene: .
CDR3 DNA: TGCGCCAGCAGCCAAGATGGCAATAACTATGGCTACACCTTC
CDR3 protein: CASSQDGNNYGYTF

clone size: once
J gene: TRBJ2-1
V gene: TRBV7-8
D gene: TRBD1
CDR3 DNA: TGTGCCAGCAGCTTAGAGGGACAGGGGAATGAGCAGTTCTTC
CDR3 protein: CASSLEGQGNEQFF

clone size: once
J gene: TRBJ2-1
V gene: TRBV21-1
D gene: .
CDR3 DNA: TGTGCCAGCAGTAAACCCCGTACGACTAGCGGGAGGGGCAATGAGCAGTTCTTC
CDR3 protein: CASSKPRTTSGRGNEQFF

clone size: .
J gene: TRBJ2-2
V gene: TRBV5-8
D gene: TRBD2
CDR3 DNA: TGTGCCAGCCCCAAAGGACTAGCGGGATTGACCGGGGAGCTGTTTTTT
CDR3 protein: CASPKGLAGLTGELFF

clone size: .
J gene: TRBJ2-1
V gene: TRBV7-2
D gene: TRBD2
CDR3 DNA: TGTGCCAGCATTGGGCTAGCGGCCCCCAATGAGCAGTTCTTC
CDR3 protein: CASIGLAAPNEQFF

clone size: .
J gene: TRBJ1-1
V gene: TRBV30
D gene: .
CDR3 DNA: TGTGCCTGGAGTGTACAGGTTAACACTGAAGCTTTCTTT
CDR3 protein: CAWSVQVNTEAFF

clone size: once
J gene: TRBJ2-7
V gene: TRBV7-2
D gene: TRBD2
CDR3 DNA: TGTGCCAGCAGCTTGGAAGGGACTATGGCCACCTACGAGCAGTACTTC
CDR3 protein: CASSLEGTMATYEQYF

clone size: .
J gene: TRBJ2-3
V gene: TRBV5-1
D gene: TRBD2
CDR3 DNA: TGCGCCAGCAGGGCCGGGACTAAGGCAGATACGCAGTATTTT
CDR3 protein: CASRAGTKADTQYF

clone size: .
J gene: TRBJ2-3
V gene: TRBV7-2
D gene: .
CDR3 DNA: TGTGCCAGCAGCTTCGCGGGCCCCAGCACAGATACGCAGTATTTT
CDR3 protein: CASSFAGPSTDTQYF

clone size: .
J gene: TRBJ2-3
V gene: TRBV11-3
D gene: TRBD2
CDR3 DNA: TGTGCCAGCAGCCTACTAGCGGGAGAACAAGATACGCAGTATTTT
CDR3 protein: CASSLLAGEQDTQYF

clone size: once
J gene: TRBJ2-1
V gene: TRBV28
D gene: TRBD2
CDR3 DNA: TGTGCCAGCACTCCTAGCGGGGGTAATGAGCAGTTCTTC
CDR3 protein: CASTPSGGNEQFF

clone size: once
J gene: TRBJ1-5
V gene: TRBV27
D gene: TRBD1
CDR3 DNA: TGTGCCAGTGGGACAGGTAATCAGCCCCAGCATTTT
CDR3 protein: CASGTGNQPQHF

clone size: once
J gene: TRBJ2-7
V gene: TRBV27
D gene: TRBD1
CDR3 DNA: TGTGCCAGCAGTATAGGACAGGGCGTTCCCCACGAGCAGTACTTC
CDR3 protein: CASSIGQGVPHEQYF

clone size: .
J gene: TRBJ2-7
V gene: TRBV7-2
D gene: .
CDR3 DNA: TGTGCCAGCAGCTTAGGGACAGCCTACGAGCAGTACTTC
CDR3 protein: CASSLGTAYEQYF

clone size: .
J gene: TRBJ2-2
V gene: TRBV19
D gene: TRBD2
CDR3 DNA: TGTGCCAGTAGTTCCGGACTAGCCCACACCGGGGAGCTGTTTTTT
CDR3 protein: CASSSGLAHTGELFF

clone size: .
J gene: TRBJ2-4
V gene: TRBV28
D gene: .
CDR3 DNA: TGTGCCATTAAGCCCCGAGTACCTTTAACCAAAAACATTCAGTACTTC
CDR3 protein: CAIKPRVPLTKNIQYF

clone size: .
J gene: TRBJ2-3
V gene: TRBV11-2
D gene: .
CDR3 DNA: TGTGCCAGCAGCCCCCAGGCTGATACGCAGTATTTT
CDR3 protein: CASSPQADTQYF

clone size: .
J gene: TRBJ1-2
V gene: TRBV6-5
D gene: TRBD1
CDR3 DNA: TGTGCCAGCACAACCTACAGGGGTGGCTATGGCTACACCTTC
CDR3 protein: CASTTYRGGYGYTF

clone size: .
J gene: TRBJ2-7
V gene: TRBV2
D gene: TRBD1
CDR3 DNA: TGTGCCAGCAGGCCCGGGACAGGGATGTACGAGCAGTACTTC
CDR3 protein: CASRPGTGMYEQYF

clone size: .
J gene: TRBJ1-5
V gene: TRBV30
D gene: TRBD1
CDR3 DNA: TGTGCCTGGAGTGGACTGACAGGGGAAGGGCAGCCCCAGCATTTT
CDR3 protein: CAWSGLTGEGQPQHF

clone size: .
J gene: TRBJ2-3
V gene: TRBV29-1
D gene: TRBD2
CDR3 DNA: TGCAGCGTTGAGCCCAGGACTAGCGGCACAGATACGCAGTATTTT
CDR3 protein: CSVEPRTSGTDTQYF

clone size: once
J gene: TRBJ2-3
V gene: TRBV19
D gene: TRBD2
CDR3 DNA: TGTGCCAGTAGAGGGACTAGCGGGAACACAGATACGCAGTATTTT
CDR3 protein: CASRGTSGNTDTQYF

clone size: .
J gene: TRBJ2-1
V gene: TRBV5-4
D gene: .
CDR3 DNA: TGTGCCAGCAGCCCCAGGAGGGATGAGCAGTTCTTC
CDR3 protein: CASSPRRDEQFF

clone size: .
J gene: TRBJ2-1
V gene: TRBV5-1
D gene: .
CDR3 DNA: TGCGCCAGCAGCTTGGACGGAGTATCCTACAATGAGCAGTTCTTC
CDR3 protein: CASSLDGVSYNEQFF

clone size: .
J gene: TRBJ2-7
V gene: TRBV29-1
D gene: .
CDR3 DNA: TGCAGCGTTGAGGTACTTAACGAGCAGTACTTC
CDR3 protein: CSVEVLNEQYF

clone size: once
J gene: TRBJ2-6
V gene: TRBV18
D gene: TRBD2
CDR3 DNA: TGTGCCAGCTCACTGGGAACTAGCGGGAGGGCGTCTGGGGCCAACGTCCTGACTTTC
CDR3 protein: CASSLGTSGRASGANVLTF

clone size: .
J gene: TRBJ2-5
V gene: TRBV6-6
D gene: TRBD2
CDR3 DNA: TGTGCCAGCAGTTGGGGACTAGCGGGGAACCAAGAGACCCAGTACTTC
CDR3 protein: CASSWGLAGNQETQYF

clone size: .
J gene: TRBJ1-1
V gene: TRBV10-3
D gene: .
CDR3 DNA: TGTGCCACTAAACAGGTCTCGGACACTGAAGCTTTCTTT
CDR3 protein: CATKQVSDTEAFF

clone size: .
J gene: TRBJ2-7
V gene: TRBV6-5
D gene: .
CDR3 DNA: TGTGCCAGCAGAGGGACTGCAAGCTCCTACGAGCAGTACTTC
CDR3 protein: CASRGTASSYEQYF

clone size: few
J gene: TRBJ2-5
V gene: TRBV5-8
D gene: .
CDR3 DNA: TGTGCCAGCAGCGGCCTAGTAGGGGGAGAGACCCAGTACTTC
CDR3 protein: CASSGLVGGETQYF

clone size: .
J gene: TRBJ2-2
V gene: TRBV19
D gene: TRBD1
CDR3 DNA: TGTGCCAGTAGTAGAATTAGCCAGAAGAGACAGGGGGCAAAGGGGGAGCTGTTTTTT
CDR3 protein: CASSRISQKRQGAKGELFF

clone size: .
J gene: TRBJ1-1
V gene: TRBV6-1
D gene: .
CDR3 DNA: TGTGCCAGCGTATACCTAGGGCGGGACACTGAAGCTTTCTTT
CDR3 protein: CASVYLGRDTEAFF

clone size: .
J gene: TRBJ2-1
V gene: TRBV9
D gene: TRBD2
CDR3 DNA: TGTGCCAGCAGCGTAGGGGGCGGGAGGGCCCGTAATGAGCAGTTCTTC
CDR3 protein: CASSVGGGRARNEQFF

clone size: .
J gene: TRBJ1-2
V gene: TRBV6-1
D gene: .
CDR3 DNA: TGTGCCAGCAGCCTGAGGACAAATAACTATGGCTACACCTTC
CDR3 protein: CASSLRTNNYGYTF

clone size: .
J gene: TRBJ2-3
V gene: TRBV7-2
D gene: .
CDR3 DNA: TGTGCCAGCAGCTCCCGCCCCACAGGGACCGCAGATACGCAGTATTTT
CDR3 protein: CASSSRPTGTADTQYF

clone size: .
J gene: TRBJ2-1
V gene: TRBV15
D gene: .
CDR3 DNA: TGTGCCACCAGCAGAGGCCCGACTAACAATGAGCAGTTCTTC
CDR3 protein: CATSRGPTNNEQFF

clone size: .
J gene: TRBJ1-1
V gene: TRBV5-8
D gene: .
CDR3 DNA: TGTGCCAGCAGCGTGGGGCCCATCCCAGGGAACACTGAAGCTTTCTTT
CDR3 protein: CASSVGPIPGNTEAFF

clone size: .
J gene: TRBJ2-5
V gene: TRBV7-7
D gene: TRBD1
CDR3 DNA: TGTGCTAGCAGCTTAGACAGGGTGGGGAAGACCCAGTACTTC
CDR3 protein: CASSLDRVGKTQYF

clone size: once
J gene: TRBJ1-2
V gene: TRBV27
D gene: .
CDR3 DNA: TGTGCCACCTCAATGCGGGGACCTTGGGGCTATGGCTACACCTTC
CDR3 protein: CATSMRGPWGYGYTF

clone size: once
J gene: TRBJ2-1
V gene: TRBV6-5
D gene: .
CDR3 DNA: TGTGCCAGCGGTAATCGGCGGCAGAAAATCAATGAGCAGTTCTTC
CDR3 protein: CASGNRRQKINEQFF

clone size: .
J gene: TRBJ2-7
V gene: TRBV5-1
D gene: TRBD2
CDR3 DNA: TGCGCCAGCAGCAGAACTAGCGGGGGGACCTACGAGCAGTACTTC
CDR3 protein: CASSRTSGGTYEQYF

clone size: .
J gene: TRBJ1-1
V gene: TRBV5-1
D gene: .
CDR3 DNA: TGCGCCAGCAGCTGGGGGCCCGGTGGTGTGAACACTGAAGCTTTCTTT
CDR3 protein: CASSWGPGGVNTEAFF

clone size: .
J gene: TRBJ1-2
V gene: TRBV10-3
D gene: TRBD1
CDR3 DNA: TGTGCCATCAGTGAGGGGACAGCGAAATTAGCTAACTATGGCTACACCTTC
CDR3 protein: CAISEGTAKLANYGYTF

clone size: .
J gene: TRBJ2-7
V gene: TRBV18
D gene: .
CDR3 DNA: TGTGCCAGCCCCGTAGAGGGGGGGTTCTACGAGCAGTACTTC
CDR3 protein: CASPVEGGFYEQYF

clone size: .
J gene: TRBJ1-5
V gene: TRBV6-1
D gene: .
CDR3 DNA: TGTGCCAGCGAGGTATCTAGCAATCAGCCCCAGCATTTT
CDR3 protein: CASEVSSNQPQHF

clone size: .
J gene: TRBJ2-1
V gene: TRBV11-2
D gene: TRBD2
CDR3 DNA: TGTGCCAGCAGCTTAGTCCTAGCGGGAGGGCGGGATGAGCAGTTCTTC
CDR3 protein: CASSLVLAGGRDEQFF

clone size: .
J gene: TRBJ1-1
V gene: TRBV19
D gene: TRBD1
CDR3 DNA: TGTGCCAGTAGTAAAGGGGGCGAAAGGGCTGAAGCTTTCTTT
CDR3 protein: CASSKGGERAEAFF

clone size: .
J gene: TRBJ1-5
V gene: TRBV19
D gene: .
CDR3 DNA: TGTGCCAGTAGTCAGGGTCCTAATCAGCCCCAGCATTTT
CDR3 protein: CASSQGPNQPQHF